Shown below are 9 T cell receptor beta chains from a single sample sequenced in a study of T cell repertoires in cytomegalovirus infection (dated by TCRdb to about 2019). Reads for this sample came from an Illumina HiSeq 1500. TCRdb reprocessed the public reads (quality trimming at Q25 with fastp, clone calling with MiXCR) and kept in-frame beta chains. Under each unique CDR3 protein, matching rows form one entry showing the most common genes and DNA. Across this sample there are 400,000 to 600,000 distinct CDR3 sequences, with under 45% seen only once. The ten largest clones represent roughly two fifths of the sample. The sample's treatment or condition label, in plain terms: in vitro stimulation with specific CMV peptide epitopes to enrich CMV-specific T cells. These receptors' targets are unknown. Sequencing was performed on cultured PBMCs, taken from culture after CMV antigen stimulation. The receptors were gathered from a human donor in good health (CMV status not recorded). Some clones in this sample may be carry-over from other donors' samples.

V and J are TRBV7-6 and TRBJ2-3; the D is unclear. Germline loops: CDR1 SGHVS, CDR2 FNYEAQ. V was trimmed by 1 base and J by 2 bases, leaving 7 bases between them. The CDR3 covers 14 residues. The CDR3 region is CASSLDTLTDTQYF. Written as DNA, the CDR3 is TGTGCCAGCAGCTTAGATACCCTCACAGATACGCAGTATTTT.

The table lists this clonotype with a few counts. The chain employs TRBV7-8 and TRBJ2-1, with 10 bases identical to TRBD1. With V trimmed by 0 bases and J by 6 bases, 11 bases remained unmatched. The CDR3 spans 18 residues. CDR1 and CDR2 (germline): SGHVS, FQNEAQ. The CDR3 coding sequence is TGTGCCAGCAGCTTAGCCCCCCGCGGACAGGGGGACGGCAATGAGCAGTTCTTC. Translation: CASSLAPRGQGDGNEQFF.

The CDR3, as DNA: TGTGCCAGCAGTGAAGCGCTAGCCCTCGGTGAGCAGTTCTTC. Its protein product is CASSEALALGEQFF. The V call is TRBV6-1, the J call TRBJ2-1, with D possibly TRBD2 on 5 matching bases. Per germline, CDR1 MNHNS and CDR2 SASEGT. Trimming stripped 0 bases from V and 9 bases from J, with 12 bases between. The CDR3 totals 14 residues.

This chain connects TRBV11-2 to TRBJ2-2; tentatively, D is TRBD2 (6 bases). Trimming took 5 bases from V and 2 from J, leaving 18 bases between them. The CDR3 contains 17 residues. CDR1 and CDR2 (germline): SGHAT, FQNNGV. The CDR3 protein is CASSRWGDSHNTGELFF. CDR3 DNA sequence: TGTGCCAGCAGCCGATGGGGGGACTCCCATAACACCGGGGAGCTGTTTTTT.

The chain is built from TRBV12-3 or TRBV12-4 and TRBJ1-5; tentatively, D is TRBD1 (5 bases). The CDR3 totals 18 residues. V was clipped by 1 base and J by 2 bases, with 18 bases between them. Here the CDR3 reads CASSLGRGTGGGNQPQHF. The CDR3 DNA reads as TGTGCCAGCAGTTTAGGGCGAGGGACCGGGGGGGGCAATCAGCCCCAGCATTTT.

The genes are TRBV20-1 and TRBJ2-7; D ambiguous. The germline V gene has CDR1 DFQATT and CDR2 SNEGSKA (reference sequence). V lost 4 bases to trimming and J lost 4 bases, with 11 bases between them. The CDR3 is 12 amino acids. The DNA of the CDR3 is TGCAGTGCTACCTCGGCTCGTTACGAGCAGTACTTC. Its translation: CSATSARYEQYF.

In this sample, this clonotype turned up a few times. The rearrangement joins TRBV7-2 to TRBJ2-7; D is ambiguous. This CDR3 contains 13 residues. Germline CDR1 reads SGHTA; CDR2 reads FQGNSA. V lost 2 bases to trimming and J lost 0 bases, with 5 bases between them. Here the CDR3 reads CASSLPDSYEQYF. For the CDR3, the DNA is TGTGCCAGCAGCTTACCGGACTCCTACGAGCAGTACTTC.

This chain uses TRBV7-2 with TRBJ2-5, with 7 bases matching TRBD2. Germline values: CDR1 SGHTA, CDR2 FQGNSA. The CDR3 runs 14 residues. J lost 2 bases, V lost 7 bases, and 7 bases had no gene match. The DNA of the CDR3 is TGTGCCAGCATCGGAGCGGGAACACAAGAGACCCAGTACTTC. Amino acids: CASIGAGTQETQYF. Based on the CDR3 plus reference TRBV7-2 and TRBJ2-5, the full variable domain is GAGVSQSPSNKVTEKGKDVELRCDPISGHTALYWYRQSLGQGLEFLIYFQGNSAPDKSGLPSDRFSAERTGGSVSTLTIQRTQQEDSAVYLCASIGAGTQETQYFGPGTRLLVL.

This clonotype was counted between two and nine times. The genes are TRBV6-1 and TRBJ1-5; no definite D call. The CDR3 runs 15 residues. With 6 bases removed from V and 7 bases from J, the gap between germline ends came to 19 bases. The germline CDR1 and CDR2 sequences are MNHNS and SASEGT. The CDR3 loop is CASSLGLFRGQPQHF. DNA of the CDR3: TGTGCCAGCAGCCTGGGGTTATTCCGGGGACAGCCCCAGCATTTT.